This is a list of T cell receptor beta chains from one sample in a study of Tregs in tolerant kidney transplant recipients. Repertoires were generated with immunoSEQ multiplex PCR, while TCRdb's copy carries only in-frame clones and drops some. The sample shows over 50,000 clones, around four fifths of them seen only once. The sequenced sample consisted of CD4+ T cells from blood. These receptors all stem from a human donor in good health. Each CDR3 is given with its conserved first and last residue. D genes are given only for firm matches. Clone sizes are given selectively: once, few, many, or a class where the clone is expanded.

v_gene	abundance	d_gene	j_gene	CDR3aa	CDR3nt
TRBV4-2	once	NA	TRBJ2-5	CASSQEIGGKQYF	TGTGCCAGCAGCCAAGAGATCGGAGGCAAGCAGTACTTC
TRBV6-5	NA	TRBD1	TRBJ2-7	CASSRTGVEQYF	TGTGCCAGCAGTAGGACAGGGGTCGAGCAGTACTTC
TRBV19	NA	NA	TRBJ2-6	CASMQGSGANVLTF	TGTGCCAGTATGCAGGGATCTGGGGCCAACGTCCTGACTTTC
TRBV7-2	NA	TRBD1	TRBJ1-6	CASERTGSNSPLHF	TGTGCCAGCGAAAGGACAGGGAGTAATTCACCCCTCCACTTT
TRBV19	many	NA	TRBJ1-2	CASSTPGFNYGYTF	TGTGCCAGTAGTACACCGGGCTTTAACTATGGCTACACCTTC
TRBV6-4	NA	NA	TRBJ2-3	CASSETPMGATDTQYF	TGTGCCAGCAGTGAGACGCCGATGGGGGCCACAGATACGCAGTATTTT
TRBV4-2	NA	TRBD2	TRBJ2-5	CASSQGSGREMRETQYF	TGTGCCAGCAGCCAAGGAAGCGGGAGGGAGATGAGAGAGACCCAGTACTTC
TRBV5-4	once	NA	TRBJ1-1	CASTTGGNTEAFF	TGTGCCAGCACTACCGGGGGGAACACTGAAGCTTTCTTT
TRBV5-1	NA	NA	TRBJ1-2	CASRQDSPRSYGYTF	TGCGCCAGCAGACAGGACAGCCCCAGGTCCTATGGCTACACCTTC
TRBV11-2	NA	NA	TRBJ2-7	CASSSPRRYSYEQYF	TGTGCCAGCAGCTCACCGAGGCGATACTCCTACGAGCAGTACTTC
TRBV7-2	many	NA	TRBJ2-7	CASSLRAMKDEQYF	TGTGCCAGCAGCTTAAGGGCCATGAAGGACGAGCAGTACTTC
TRBV6-5	NA	TRBD1	TRBJ1-2	CASSGDSVNYGYTF	TGTGCCAGCAGCGGGGACAGCGTCAACTATGGCTACACCTTC
TRBV6-6	NA	NA	TRBJ2-3	CASSYGKRTGADTQYF	TGTGCCAGCAGTTACGGGAAGAGAACGGGAGCAGATACGCAGTATTTT
TRBV6-5	NA	NA	TRBJ1-2	CASRNSLGGHGYTF	TGTGCCAGCAGAAACAGTTTGGGAGGACATGGCTACACCTTC
TRBV11-2	NA	NA	TRBJ2-3	CASSQRAPEYTQYF	TGTGCCAGCTCCCAAAGGGCTCCGGAGTATACGCAGTATTTT
TRBV6-5	NA	NA	TRBJ1-4	CASSHRPLEKLFF	TGTGCCAGCAGCCACCGACCCCTAGAAAAACTGTTTTTT
TRBV15	NA	NA	TRBJ2-7	CATRSDTGDSYEQYF	TGTGCCACCAGGTCGGATACGGGAGACTCCTACGAGCAGTACTTC
TRBV21-1	NA	NA	TRBJ1-1	CASMDTEAFF	TGTGCCAGTATGGACACTGAAGCTTTCTTT
TRBV5-6	NA	NA	TRBJ1-3	CASSPEASSGNTIYF	TGTGCCAGCAGCCCCGAAGCTTCTTCTGGAAACACCATATATTTT
TRBV6-5	NA	NA	TRBJ2-3	CASSYTPLAPDTQYF	TGTGCCAGCAGTTACACCCCGCTAGCCCCGGATACGCAGTATTTT
TRBV7-2	NA	NA	TRBJ1-1	CASSLRGLRTEAFF	TGTGCCAGCAGCTTAAGGGGTCTTCGCACTGAAGCTTTCTTT
TRBV29-1	NA	NA	TRBJ2-7	CSVGGRQRVNEQYF	TGCAGCGTTGGGGGGCGACAGAGGGTCAACGAGCAGTACTTC